This T cell receptor (beta chain) was sequenced for a study of blood T cell repertoires in COVID-19. Sequencing used immunoSEQ multiplex PCR; TCRdb keeps in-frame clones, though not all of them. The sample contains about 110,000 clones, over 55% of which appear only once. Germline lookup yields CDR1 MDHEN and CDR2 SYDVKM. With 8 bases removed from V and 0 bases from J, the gap between germline ends came to 7 bases. The CDR3 contains 13 residues. The gene calls are TRBV28 and TRBJ2-2, with D possibly matching TRBD1 (6 bases). Input material: peripheral blood. This TCR came from a human donor with acute or convalescent COVID-19. The donor label of this sample is uncertain. The CDR3 sequence: CASGTPNTGELFF. The CDR3 coding sequence is TGTGCCAGCGGGACACCGAACACCGGGGAGCTGTTTTTT.